This T cell receptor beta chain was captured in a study of glioma-infiltrating T cells after dendritic cell vaccination. Study-level points and caveats: No direct clonality-survival link was found; a diverse polyclonal response may matter.

Time point in this sample: after dendritic cell vaccination, including at tumor progression/relapse. CDR1 MGHDK and CDR2 SYGVNS come from the germline V gene. This CDR3 contains 13 residues. V was trimmed by 3 bases and J by 4 bases, leaving 9 bases between them. The PCR used 60 V beta and 13 J beta primers. Data came from immunoSEQ multiplex PCR; TCRdb stores just in-frame clones and leaves some out. The sample records around 92,000 clones, 80% being singletons. Note on this clone: Its matching antigen is unknown.

This chain connects TRBV25-1 to TRBJ1-2; D not certain. The sequence was collected from a human donor with glioblastoma. This specimen consisted of blood, obtained after dendritic cell vaccination. The CDR3 sequence is CASSDSLPYGYTF. For the CDR3, the DNA is TGTGCCAGCAGTGACTCGCTACCCTATGGCTACACCTTC.